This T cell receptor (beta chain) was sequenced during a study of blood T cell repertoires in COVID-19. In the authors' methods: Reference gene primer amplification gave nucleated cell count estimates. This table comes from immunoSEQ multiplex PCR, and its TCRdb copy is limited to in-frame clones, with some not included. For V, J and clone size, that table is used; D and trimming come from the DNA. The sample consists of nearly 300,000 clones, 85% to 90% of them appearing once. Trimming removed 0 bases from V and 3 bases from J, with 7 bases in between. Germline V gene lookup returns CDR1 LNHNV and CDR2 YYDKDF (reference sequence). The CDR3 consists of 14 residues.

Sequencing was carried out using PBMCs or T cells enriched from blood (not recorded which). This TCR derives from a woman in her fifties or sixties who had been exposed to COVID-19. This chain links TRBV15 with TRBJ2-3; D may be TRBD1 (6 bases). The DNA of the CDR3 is TGTGCCACCAGCAGAGAACAGGGTACAGATACGCAGTATTTT. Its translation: CATSREQGTDTQYF.